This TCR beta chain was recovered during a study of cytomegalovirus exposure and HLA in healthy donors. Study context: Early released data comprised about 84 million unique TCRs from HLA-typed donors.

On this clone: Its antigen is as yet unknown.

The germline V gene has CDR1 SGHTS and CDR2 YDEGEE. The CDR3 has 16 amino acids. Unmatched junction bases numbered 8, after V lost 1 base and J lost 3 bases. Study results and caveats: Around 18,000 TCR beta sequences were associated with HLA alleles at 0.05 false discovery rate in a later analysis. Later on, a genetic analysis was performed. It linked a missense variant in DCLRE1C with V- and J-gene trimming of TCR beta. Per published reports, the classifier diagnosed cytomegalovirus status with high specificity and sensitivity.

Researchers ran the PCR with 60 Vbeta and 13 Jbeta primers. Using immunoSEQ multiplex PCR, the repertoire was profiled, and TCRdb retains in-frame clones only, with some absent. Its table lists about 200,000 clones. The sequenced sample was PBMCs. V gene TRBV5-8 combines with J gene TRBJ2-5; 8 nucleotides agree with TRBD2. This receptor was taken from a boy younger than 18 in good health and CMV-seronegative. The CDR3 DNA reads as TGTGCCAGCAGCTTGACCACCGGGACTAGGAAAGAGACCCAGTACTTC. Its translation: CASSLTTGTRKETQYF.